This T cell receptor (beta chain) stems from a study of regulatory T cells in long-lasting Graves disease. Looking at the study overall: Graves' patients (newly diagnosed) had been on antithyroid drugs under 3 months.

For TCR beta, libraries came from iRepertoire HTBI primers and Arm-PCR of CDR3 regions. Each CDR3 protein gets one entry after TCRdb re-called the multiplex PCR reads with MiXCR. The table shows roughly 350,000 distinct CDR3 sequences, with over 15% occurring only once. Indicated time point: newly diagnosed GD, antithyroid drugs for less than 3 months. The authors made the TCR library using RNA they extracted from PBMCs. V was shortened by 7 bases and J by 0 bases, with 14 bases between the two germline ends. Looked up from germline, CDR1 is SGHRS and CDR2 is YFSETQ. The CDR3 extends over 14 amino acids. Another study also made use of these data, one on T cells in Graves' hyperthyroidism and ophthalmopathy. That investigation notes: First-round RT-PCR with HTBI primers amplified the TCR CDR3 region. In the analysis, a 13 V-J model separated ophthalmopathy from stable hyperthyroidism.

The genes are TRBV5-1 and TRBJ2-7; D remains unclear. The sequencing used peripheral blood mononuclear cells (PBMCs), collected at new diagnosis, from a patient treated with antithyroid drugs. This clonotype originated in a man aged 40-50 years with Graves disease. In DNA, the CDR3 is TGCGCCAGCGCCGAGACCGGGTACTCCTACGAGCAGTACTTC. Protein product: CASAETGYSYEQYF. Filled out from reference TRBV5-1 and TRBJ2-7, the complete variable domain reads KAGVTQTPRYLIKTRGQQVTLSCSPISGHRSVSWYQQTPGQGLQFLFEYFSETQRNKGNFPGRFSGRQFSNSRSEMNVSTLELGDSALYLCASAETGYSYEQYFGPGTRLTVT.